This TCR beta chain was sequenced during a study of T cell changes during pregnancy in multiple sclerosis. The method was immunoSEQ multiplex PCR; TCRdb's version includes in-frame clones alone and lacks a portion of them. The data hold tens of thousands of clones, with approximately 92% observed a single time. The germline V gene has CDR1 LNHDA and CDR2 SQIVND (reference sequence). V shed 1 base and J 1 base; nucleotides not matched to a gene: 0. This CDR3 comprises 14 residues. This clone came up a few times. This TCR derives from a female donor in good health, enrolled as a control in a pregnancy study. The sequencing used peripheral blood, collected in the third trimester of pregnancy. V and J are TRBV19 and TRBJ1-1, with 7 bases lining up with TRBD1. The CDR3, as DNA: TGTGCCAGTAGTATAGGGGACAGGAACACTGAAGCTTTCTTT. This encodes CASSIGDRNTEAFF.